Following are 24 T cell receptor beta chains from one sample sequenced in a study of T-cell reconstitution after alpha-beta-depleted transplantation in children. Library preparation (for TCRbeta) was performed with unique molecular identifiers. MiXCR was run by TCRdb on the PCR reads, yielding one entry per CDR3 protein. Altogether about a million distinct CDR3 sequences are present, roughly 29% being singletons, with the ten largest covering over 25%. Sample: PBMCs, mostly from graft donor cells, taken 360 days after TCRalphabeta/CD19-depleted stem cell transplant. These receptors all stem from a boy under two years old who had a stem cell transplant for SCID, so the T cells may come from the graft donor.

The chain recombines TRBV29-1 with TRBJ2-7; 7 nucleotides align to TRBD2. This CDR3 region has 13 residues. Unmatched junction bases numbered 8, after V lost 7 bases and J lost 2 bases. The V gene's germline CDR1 is SQVTM and CDR2 ANQGSEA. In nucleotides, the CDR3 is TGCAGCGCTCGAGCGGGGATCGCCTACGAGCAGTACTTC. Its translation: CSARAGIAYEQYF.

The genes are TRBV11-2 and TRBJ2-7, with 9 positions matching TRBD1. The CDR3 runs 15 residues. Per the germline V gene, CDR1 is SGHAT and CDR2 is FQNNGV. V was pared by 4 bases and J by 2 bases, with 6 bases of the junction left unmatched. The CDR3 spells CASSSGQGPAYEQYF. The CDR3 coding sequence is TGTGCCAGCAGCTCGGGACAGGGACCCGCCTACGAGCAGTACTTC.

There are a few counts of this clonotype. CDR3 sequence: CASSLNGGGKFF. CDR3 in DNA: TGTGCCAGCAGTTTAAACGGGGGCGGTAAGTTCTTC. This chain uses TRBV12-3 or TRBV12-4 with TRBJ2-1, with D perhaps assigned TRBD1 or TRBD2 (6 bases each). The CDR3 consists of 12 residues. The germline V and J ends were trimmed by 2 bases and 14 bases, with 13 bases remaining between them.

This clonotype turned up a few times. The chain couples TRBV2 to TRBJ2-1; tentatively, D is TRBD2 (5 bases). V was cut by 2 bases and J by 3 bases, with 11 bases left in between. Germline CDR1 reads SNHLY; CDR2 reads FYNNEI. There are 15 residues in the CDR3. DNA of the CDR3: TGTGCCAGCAGTGAATACGGGGAGATCTACAATGAGCAGTTCTTC. Amino acid sequence: CASSEYGEIYNEQFF.

The chain carries TRBV7-2 and TRBJ2-5, with a possible D match to TRBD1 (5 bases). From germline, CDR1 is SGHTA and CDR2 FQGNSA. CDR3 length: 16 residues. V lost 2 bases, J lost 4 bases, and 17 bases lay in between. The CDR3 spells CASSLMATAPGETQYF. CDR3 sequence (DNA): TGTGCCAGCAGCTTAATGGCGACAGCTCCGGGAGAGACCCAGTACTTC.

This clonotype was detected only a few times. V is TRBV20-1 and J is TRBJ1-5; unclear D gene. The V and J ends lost 1 base and 1 base respectively, with 8 bases between them. The length of the CDR3 is 14 residues. The germline gives CDR1 DFQATT, CDR2 SNEGSKA (reference sequence). The DNA of the CDR3 is TGCAGTGCTAGAGTCCCGGGGAGCAATCAGCCCCAGCATTTT. It encodes CSARVPGSNQPQHF.

This chain uses TRBV7-2 with TRBJ2-3; D might be TRBD1 or TRBD2, each matching 5 bases. The ends were cut back, 5 bases at V and 6 bases at J, with 15 bases in the middle. Looked up from germline, CDR1 is SGHTA and CDR2 is FQGNSA. The CDR3 consists of 14 residues. CDR3 DNA: TGTGCCAGCAGCCGGGCGAGGGGCGTGGATACGCAGTATTTT. Its translation: CASSRARGVDTQYF.

This clonotype has a single count. The gene calls are TRBV20-1 and TRBJ1-5, with no clear D. The ends were cut back, 3 bases at V and 0 bases at J, with 9 bases in the middle. The CDR3 length is 14 residues. Germline CDR1 reads DFQATT; CDR2 reads SNEGSKA (reference sequence). CDR3 residues: CSASRAHSNQPQHF. CDR3 sequence (DNA): TGCAGTGCTAGTCGGGCTCATAGCAATCAGCCCCAGCATTTT.

There are a few counts of this clonotype. This chain uses TRBV7-2 with TRBJ2-2, with D perhaps TRBD1 or TRBD2 (5 bases each). The CDR3 has 16 amino acids. CDR1 is SGHTA and CDR2 is FQGNSA in the germline V gene. Deletions cut 7 bases from V and 5 bases from J, with 20 bases between. The CDR3, as DNA: TGTGCCAGCACCCGCCGGGGCAGGGAAGAAACCGGGGAGCTGTTTTTT. Its translation: CASTRRGREETGELFF.

This chain uses TRBV20-1 with TRBJ1-1, with D possibly being TRBD1 (5 bases). The germline CDR1 and CDR2 sequences are DFQATT and SNEGSKA (reference sequence). This CDR3 is built from 14 residues. The V end was cut by 4 bases, the J end by 0 bases, with 12 bases between. CDR3 DNA: TGCAGTGCTATGAGGGACCCAATGAACACTGAAGCTTTCTTT. It is translated as CSAMRDPMNTEAFF.

This chain links TRBV20-1 with TRBJ1-6; unclear D gene. V lost 5 bases and J lost 13, with 12 bases in between. Per the germline V gene, CDR1 is DFQATT and CDR2 is SNEGSKA (reference sequence). The CDR3 loop spans 11 amino acids. The CDR3 is CSAGLSNPLHF. In nucleotides, the CDR3 is TGCAGTGCTGGGTTGTCAAACCCCCTCCACTTT.

The sample holds a few counts of this clonotype. The chain couples TRBV7-8 to TRBJ1-3; D is perhaps TRBD1 (6 bases). Trimming took 1 base from V and 3 from J, leaving 13 bases between them. This CDR3 comprises 16 residues. Germline loops: CDR1 SGHVS, CDR2 FQNEAQ. CDR3 sequence reads: CASSLGWTAGGNTIYF. CDR3 sequence (DNA): TGTGCCAGCAGCTTAGGTTGGACAGCGGGTGGAAACACCATATATTTT.

The genes are TRBV5-5 and TRBJ2-7; 7 bases are a match to TRBD2. J gave up 0 bases and V 5 bases, and 8 bases lay outside the gene matches. From germline, CDR1 is SGHKS and CDR2 YYEKEE (reference sequence). CDR3 size: 15 residues. Here the CDR3 DNA reads TGTGCCAGCAGGCTAGGACTAGAGAGCTCCTACGAGCAGTACTTC. Translation: CASRLGLESSYEQYF.

CDR3 protein: CASSQVRGGSLETQYF. The CDR3 DNA sequence: TGTGCCAGCAGCCAAGTACGGGGGGGCTCCCTCGAGACCCAGTACTTC. This chain joins TRBV4-2 and TRBJ2-5; 8 nucleotides match TRBD2. Trimming at V came to 1 base and at J to 5 bases, leaving 9 bases not matched to a gene. Looked up from germline, CDR1 is LGHNA and CDR2 is YNFKEQ. This CDR3 is built from 16 residues.

The genes are TRBV18 and TRBJ1-4, with 7 nucleotides matching TRBD1. The CDR3 length is 12 residues. Per the germline V gene, CDR1 is KGHSH and CDR2 is LQKENI. With V trimmed by 3 bases and J by 14 bases, 6 bases remained unmatched. CDR3 DNA sequence: TGTGCCAGCTCACCTACTGGACAGGCCCTGTTTTTT. It yields the protein CASSPTGQALFF.

The chain joins TRBV15 to TRBJ2-3; the D gene could be TRBD1 or TRBD2 (6 bases each). Looked up from germline, CDR1 is LNHNV and CDR2 is YYDKDF (reference sequence). The ends were cut back, 7 bases at V and 1 base at J, with 18 bases in the middle. This CDR3 has 16 amino acids. The CDR3 nucleotides read TGTGCCACCAAGAGGGGACCGGGGGCCCGCACAGATACGCAGTATTTT. As protein: CATKRGPGARTDTQYF.

The genes are TRBV19 and TRBJ1-5; no clear D gene. This CDR3 comprises 15 residues. CDR1 LNHDA and CDR2 SQIVND come from the germline V gene (reference sequence). The V gene lost 3 bases and the J gene lost 5 bases, with 14 bases spanning the gap. CDR3 residues: CASSIVQLPHQPQHF. For the CDR3, the DNA is TGTGCCAGTAGTATCGTACAGCTCCCCCATCAGCCCCAGCATTTT. The variable domain in full, completed from reference TRBV19 and TRBJ1-5, reads DGGITQSPKYLFRKEGQNVTLSCEQNLNHDAMYWYRQDPGQGLRLIYYSQIVNDFQKGDIAEGYSVSREKKESFPLTVTSAQKNPTAFYLCASSIVQLPHQPQHFGDGTRLSIL.

The rearrangement links TRBV9 to TRBJ2-3; TRBD1 matches 7 bases. The germline V gene encodes CDR1 SGDLS and CDR2 YYNGEE. The CDR3 has 15 amino acids. The V segment lost 0 bases and the J segment 6 bases; nucleotides outside the gene matches: 7. The CDR3 coding sequence is TGTGCCAGCAGCGTAGAGGGGGCGCTTAGTGATACGCAGTATTTT. Its protein product is CASSVEGALSDTQYF.

V usage is TRBV7-2 and J usage is TRBJ2-6; no reliable D call. Germline CDR1 SGHTA, CDR2 FQGNSA. CDR3 length: 17 residues. Trimming removed 3 bases at V and 1 base at J, with 13 bases between. CDR3 DNA: TGTGCCAGCAGCTTCCGTAGACCGCCATCTGGGGCCAACGTCCTGACTTTC. Translating it yields CASSFRRPPSGANVLTF.

CDR3 bases: TGTGCCAGCAGCGTAGAAGGGGGAGTCTACGAGCAGTACTTC. Protein: CASSVEGGVYEQYF. The J gene is TRBJ2-7, the V gene TRBV9, with D possibly TRBD1 on 6 matching bases. The CDR3 spans 14 residues. Trimming removed 0 bases at V and 3 bases at J, with 10 bases between. Germline V lookup: CDR1 SGDLS, CDR2 YYNGEE.

J is TRBJ1-1 and V is TRBV9; weak D call: TRBD1 (6 bases). This CDR3 is 14 amino acids long. V lost 3 bases to trimming and J lost 5 bases, with 14 bases between them. The germline V gene has CDR1 SGDLS and CDR2 YYNGEE. CDR3 in DNA: TGTGCCAGCAGCGGTACAGGGAGGGCGACTGAAGCTTTCTTT. It translates to CASSGTGRATEAFF.

This sequence joins TRBV12-3 or TRBV12-4 and TRBJ2-2; D is unresolved. The CDR3 spans 15 residues. The ends were cut back, 3 bases at V and 5 bases at J, with 13 bases in the middle. In nucleotides, the CDR3 is TGTGCCAGCAGTTTGGGTTTTCCCTTGACCGGGGAGCTGTTTTTT. Residues: CASSLGFPLTGELFF.

There are a few counts of this clonotype. The chain uses TRBV29-1 and TRBJ2-7; D call uncertain. CDR3 size: 14 residues. Trimming left V 4 bases short and J 0 bases short, with 13 bases between. CDR1 is SQVTM, CDR2 ANQGSEA, per germline. In DNA, the CDR3 is TGCAGCGTTGTAATCTGGGGATACTCCTACGAGCAGTACTTC. This sequence encodes CSVVIWGYSYEQYF.

The chain recombines TRBV6-2 or TRBV6-3 with TRBJ2-1, with TRBD2 matching 7 bases. From germline, CDR1 is MNHEY and CDR2 SVGEGT. CDR3 length equals 18 residues. Trimming cost V 4 bases and J 5 bases; bases outside gene matches: 17. The CDR3: CASSFDLKAGRLDNEQFF. The CDR3 DNA reads as TGTGCCAGCAGTTTCGATCTCAAAGCGGGGCGACTTGACAATGAGCAGTTCTTC.